This T cell receptor (beta chain) was identified in a study of T cells in lung cancer brain metastases. Overall study: Median interval between primary and brain metastasis samples was 348 days.

The study's findings and limits: Preoperative corticosteroid effects on brain metastasis T cell infiltration were not controlled. Most clones were lesion-specific, with limited overlap between paired lesions (mean Morisita index approximately 0.24).

Remarks on this clone: The antigen is not known.

Repertoires were generated with immunoSEQ multiplex PCR, while TCRdb's copy carries only in-frame clones and drops some. The profile covers around 980 clones, with 93% appearing a single time and 3% to 3.5% taken by the ten largest. This CDR3 has 16 amino acids. Trimming stripped 2 bases from V and 6 bases from J, with 18 bases between. Germline CDR1 and CDR2: SGHKS and YYEKEE (reference sequence). Sequencing was done on a sample of tumor tissue from the primary lung tumor. This sequence was found in a woman between 40 and 55 years old with non-small cell lung cancer. The chain joins TRBV5-5 to TRBJ1-5; no definite D call. CDR3 amino acids: CASSLVFAALAQPQHF. The DNA of the CDR3 is TGTGCCAGCAGCTTAGTGTTTGCGGCGCTCGCTCAGCCCCAGCATTTT. Full variable domain (outside the CDR3, taken from reference TRBV5-5 and TRBJ1-5): DAGVTQSPTHLIKTRGQQVTLRCSPISGHKSVSWYQQVLGQGPQFIFQYYEKEERGRGNFPDRFSARQFPNYSSELNVNALLLGDSALYLCASSLVFAALAQPQHFGDGTRLSIL.